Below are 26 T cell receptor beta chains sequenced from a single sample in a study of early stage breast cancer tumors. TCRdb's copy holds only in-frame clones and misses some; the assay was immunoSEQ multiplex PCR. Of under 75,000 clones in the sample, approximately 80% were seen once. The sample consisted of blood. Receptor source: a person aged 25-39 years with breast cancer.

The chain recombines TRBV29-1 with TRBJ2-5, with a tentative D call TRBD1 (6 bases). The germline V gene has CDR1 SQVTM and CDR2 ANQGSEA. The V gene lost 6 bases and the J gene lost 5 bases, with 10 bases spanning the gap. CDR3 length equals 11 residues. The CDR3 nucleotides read TGCAGCGTAGACAGGTGGGAGACCCAGTACTTC. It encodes CSVDRWETQYF.

The CDR3 DNA reads as TGTGCCAGCAGCATTAAAGAGACCCAGTACTTC. Protein sequence: CASSIKETQYF. The V call is TRBV13, the J call TRBJ2-5; D gene uncertain. The CDR3 covers 11 residues. Trimming took 5 bases from V and 3 from J, leaving 4 bases between them. Looked up from germline, CDR1 is PRHDT and CDR2 is FYEKMQ (reference sequence).

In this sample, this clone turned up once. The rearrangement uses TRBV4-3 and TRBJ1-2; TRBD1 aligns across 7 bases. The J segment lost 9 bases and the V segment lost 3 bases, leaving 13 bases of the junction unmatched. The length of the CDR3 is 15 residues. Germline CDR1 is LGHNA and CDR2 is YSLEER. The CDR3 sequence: CASSQSLWTGESYTF. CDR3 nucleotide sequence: TGCGCCAGCAGCCAGTCCCTTTGGACAGGTGAGAGCTACACCTTC.

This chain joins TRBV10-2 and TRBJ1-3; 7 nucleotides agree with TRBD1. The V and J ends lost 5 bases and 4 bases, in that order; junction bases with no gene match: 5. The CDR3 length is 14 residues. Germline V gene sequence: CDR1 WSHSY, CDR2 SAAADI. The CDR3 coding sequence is TGCGCCAGCAGTTCACAGGGGTGGGGAAACACCATATATTTT. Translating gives CASSSQGWGNTIYF.

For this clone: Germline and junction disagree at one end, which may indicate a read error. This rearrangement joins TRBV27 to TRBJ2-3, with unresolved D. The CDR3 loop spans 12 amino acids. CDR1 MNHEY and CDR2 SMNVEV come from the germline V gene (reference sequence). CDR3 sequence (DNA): TGTGCCAGCTCCAGAGCGAAAGATGCGCAGTATTTT. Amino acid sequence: CASSRAKDAQYF.

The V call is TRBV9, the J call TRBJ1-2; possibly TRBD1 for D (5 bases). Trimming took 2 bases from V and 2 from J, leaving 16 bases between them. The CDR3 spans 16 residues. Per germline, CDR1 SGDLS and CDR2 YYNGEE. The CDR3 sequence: CASSVGGTASNYGYTF. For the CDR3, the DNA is TGTGCCAGCAGCGTTGGGGGGACCGCTTCGAACTATGGCTACACCTTC.

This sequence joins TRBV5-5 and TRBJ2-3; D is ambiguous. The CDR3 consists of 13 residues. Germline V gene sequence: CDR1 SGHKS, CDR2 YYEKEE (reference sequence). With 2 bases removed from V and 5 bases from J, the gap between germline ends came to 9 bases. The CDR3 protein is CASSFFWGDTQYF. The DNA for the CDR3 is TGTGCCAGCAGCTTTTTCTGGGGAGATACGCAGTATTTT.

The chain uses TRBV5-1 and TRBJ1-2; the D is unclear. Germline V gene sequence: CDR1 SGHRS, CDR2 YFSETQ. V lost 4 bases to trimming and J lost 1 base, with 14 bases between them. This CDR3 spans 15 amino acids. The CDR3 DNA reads TGCGCCAGCAGCCCCCTAGCGGCAGTTAACTATGGCTACACCTTC. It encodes CASSPLAAVNYGYTF. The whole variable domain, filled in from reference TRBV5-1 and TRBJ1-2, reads KAGVTQTPRYLIKTRGQQVTLSCSPISGHRSVSWYQQTPGQGLQFLFEYFSETQRNKGNFPGRFSGRQFSNSRSEMNVSTLELGDSALYLCASSPLAAVNYGYTFGSGTRLTVV.

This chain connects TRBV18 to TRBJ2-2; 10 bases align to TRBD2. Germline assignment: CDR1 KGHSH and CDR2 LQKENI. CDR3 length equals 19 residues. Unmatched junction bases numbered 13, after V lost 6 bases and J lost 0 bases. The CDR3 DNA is TGTGCCAGCTCCCCTTACCCCGGGACTAGCGTGACGAACACCGGGGAGCTGTTTTTT. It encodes CASSPYPGTSVTNTGELFF.

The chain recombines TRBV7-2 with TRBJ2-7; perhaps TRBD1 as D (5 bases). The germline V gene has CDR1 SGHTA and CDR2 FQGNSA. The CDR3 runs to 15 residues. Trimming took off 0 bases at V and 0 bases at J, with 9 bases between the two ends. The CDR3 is CASSLAQESSYEQYF. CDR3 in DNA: TGTGCCAGCAGCTTAGCACAGGAGAGCTCCTACGAGCAGTACTTC.

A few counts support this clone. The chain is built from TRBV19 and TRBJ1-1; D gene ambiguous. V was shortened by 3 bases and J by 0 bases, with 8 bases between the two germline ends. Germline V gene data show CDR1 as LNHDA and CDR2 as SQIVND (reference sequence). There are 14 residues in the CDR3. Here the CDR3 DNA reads TGTGCCAGTAGTATTAGTACAGTGAACACTGAAGCTTTCTTT. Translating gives CASSISTVNTEAFF.

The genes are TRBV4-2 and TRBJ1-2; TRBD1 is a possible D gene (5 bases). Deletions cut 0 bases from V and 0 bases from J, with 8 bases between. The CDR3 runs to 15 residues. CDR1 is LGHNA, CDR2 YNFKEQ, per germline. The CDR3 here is CASSQEMGANYGYTF. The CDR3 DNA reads TGTGCCAGCAGCCAAGAAATGGGGGCTAACTATGGCTACACCTTC.

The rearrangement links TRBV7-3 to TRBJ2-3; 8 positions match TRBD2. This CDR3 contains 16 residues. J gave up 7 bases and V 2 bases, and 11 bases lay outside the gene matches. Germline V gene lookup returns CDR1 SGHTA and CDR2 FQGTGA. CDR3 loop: CASSLETGGGTYTQYF. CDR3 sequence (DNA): TGTGCCAGCAGCTTAGAAACGGGAGGGGGGACATATACGCAGTATTTT.

CDR3 protein: CASSHGGAHGYTF. CDR3 sequence (DNA): TGTGCCAGCAGCCATGGGGGGGCGCATGGCTACACCTTC. This chain joins TRBV7-9 and TRBJ1-2; tentative D call: TRBD1 (6 bases). The CDR3 runs to 13 residues. V was shortened by 5 bases and J by 6 bases, with 13 bases between the two germline ends. Germline values: CDR1 SEHNR, CDR2 FQNEAQ (reference sequence).

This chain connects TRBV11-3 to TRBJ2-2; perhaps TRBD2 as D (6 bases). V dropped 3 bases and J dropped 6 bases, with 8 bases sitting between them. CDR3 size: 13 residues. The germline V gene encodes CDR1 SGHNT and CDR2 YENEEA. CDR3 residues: CASSLRDPGELFF. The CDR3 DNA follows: TGTGCCAGCAGCTTGCGGGATCCCGGGGAGCTGTTTTTT.

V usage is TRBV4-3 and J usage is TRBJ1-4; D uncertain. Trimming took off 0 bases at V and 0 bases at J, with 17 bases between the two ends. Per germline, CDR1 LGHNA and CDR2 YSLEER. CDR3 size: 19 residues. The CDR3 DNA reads TGCGCCAGCAGCCAAGATCCGTTTACCCTGTCCGCAACTAATGAAAAACTGTTTTTT. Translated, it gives CASSQDPFTLSATNEKLFF.

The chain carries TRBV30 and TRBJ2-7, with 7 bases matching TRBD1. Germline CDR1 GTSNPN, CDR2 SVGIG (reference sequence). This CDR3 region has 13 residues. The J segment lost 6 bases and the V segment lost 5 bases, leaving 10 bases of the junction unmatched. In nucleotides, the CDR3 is TGTGCCTGGGAGAAAGGGGGCTCTTCCGAGCAGTACTTC. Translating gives CAWEKGGSSEQYF.

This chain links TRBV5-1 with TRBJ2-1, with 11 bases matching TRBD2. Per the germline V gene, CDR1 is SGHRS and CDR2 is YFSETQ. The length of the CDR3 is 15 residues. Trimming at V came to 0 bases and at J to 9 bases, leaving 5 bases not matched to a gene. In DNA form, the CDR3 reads TGCGCCAGCAGCTTGGAACTAGCGGGAGTTCGTGAGCAGTTCTTC. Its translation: CASSLELAGVREQFF.

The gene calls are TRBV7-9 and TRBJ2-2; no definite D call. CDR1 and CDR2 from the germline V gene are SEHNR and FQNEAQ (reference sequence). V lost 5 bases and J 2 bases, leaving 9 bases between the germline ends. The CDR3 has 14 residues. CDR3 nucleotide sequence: TGTGCCAGCAGCCCAGGAGTTAACACCGGGGAGCTGTTTTTT. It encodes CASSPGVNTGELFF.

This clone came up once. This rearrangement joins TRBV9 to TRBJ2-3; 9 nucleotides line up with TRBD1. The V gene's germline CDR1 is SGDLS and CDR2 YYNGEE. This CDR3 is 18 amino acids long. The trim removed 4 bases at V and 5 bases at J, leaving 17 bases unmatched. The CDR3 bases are TGTGCCAGCAGCTTCCACACCGCCGGGACAGGGAATGGAGATACGCAGTATTTT. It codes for CASSFHTAGTGNGDTQYF. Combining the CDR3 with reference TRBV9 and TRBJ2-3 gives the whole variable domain DSGVTQTPKHLITATGQRVTLRCSPRSGDLSVYWYQQSLDQGLQFLIQYYNGEERAKGNILERFSAQQFPDLHSELNLSSLELGDSALYFCASSFHTAGTGNGDTQYFGPGTRLTVL.

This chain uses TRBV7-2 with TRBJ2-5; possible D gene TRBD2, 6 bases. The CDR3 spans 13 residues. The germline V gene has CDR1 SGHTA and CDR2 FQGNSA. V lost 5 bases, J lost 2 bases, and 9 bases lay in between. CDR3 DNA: TGTGCCAGCAGCGGGGGACTTCAAGAGACCCAGTACTTC. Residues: CASSGGLQETQYF.

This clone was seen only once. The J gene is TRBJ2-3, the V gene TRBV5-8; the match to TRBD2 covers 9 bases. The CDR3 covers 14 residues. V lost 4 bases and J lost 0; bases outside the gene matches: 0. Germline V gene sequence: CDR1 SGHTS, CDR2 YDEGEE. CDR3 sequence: CASSLAGSTDTQYF. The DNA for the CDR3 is TGTGCCAGCAGCCTAGCGGGGAGCACAGATACGCAGTATTTT.

CDR3 sequence reads: CASSVDVGQGGETQYF. The CDR3 DNA reads TGTGCCAGCAGCGTAGATGTGGGACAGGGGGGAGAGACCCAGTACTTC. This chain links TRBV9 with TRBJ2-5; 11 bases agree with TRBD1. Germline CDR1 SGDLS, CDR2 YYNGEE. The CDR3 contains 16 residues. The V and J ends lost 0 bases and 4 bases, in that order; junction bases with no gene match: 5. The full variable domain, rest sourced from reference TRBV9 and TRBJ2-5, is DSGVTQTPKHLITATGQRVTLRCSPRSGDLSVYWYQQSLDQGLQFLIQYYNGEERAKGNILERFSAQQFPDLHSELNLSSLELGDSALYFCASSVDVGQGGETQYFGPGTRLLVL.

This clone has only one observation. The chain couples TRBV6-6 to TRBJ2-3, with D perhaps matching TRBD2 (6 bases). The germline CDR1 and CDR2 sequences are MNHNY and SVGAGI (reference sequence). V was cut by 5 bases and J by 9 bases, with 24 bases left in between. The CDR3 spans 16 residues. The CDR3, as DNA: TGTGCCAGCAGTCGCGTTTGGGCTAGCGACACAGGAACGCAGTATTTT. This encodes CASSRVWASDTGTQYF.

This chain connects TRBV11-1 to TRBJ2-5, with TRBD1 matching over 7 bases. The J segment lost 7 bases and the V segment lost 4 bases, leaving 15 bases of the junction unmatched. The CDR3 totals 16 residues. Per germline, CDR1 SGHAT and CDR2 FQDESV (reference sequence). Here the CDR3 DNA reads TGTGCCAGCAGCTCCGGAGGACAGGCCGGGCTGAGGACCCAGTACTTC. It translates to CASSSGGQAGLRTQYF.

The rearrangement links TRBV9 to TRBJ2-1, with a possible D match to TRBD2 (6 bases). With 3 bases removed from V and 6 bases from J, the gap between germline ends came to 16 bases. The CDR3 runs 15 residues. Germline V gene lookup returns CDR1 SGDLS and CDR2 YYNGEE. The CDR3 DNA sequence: TGTGCCAGCAGCGCCACTAGCAAACATACCAATGAGCAGTTCTTC. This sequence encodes CASSATSKHTNEQFF.